A single TCR beta chain is shown here with its context. The record originates from a study of T cell responses to AZD1222 COVID-19 vaccine. V was cut by 5 bases and J by 1 base, with 21 bases left in between. This CDR3 comprises 18 residues. CDR1 is SGHTA and CDR2 is FQGNSA in the germline V gene. Measured with immunoSEQ multiplex PCR; TCRdb has only the in-frame clones, and not every one. This sample has some 150,000 clones, with 93% found just once. The chain uses TRBV7-2 and TRBJ1-3; tentative D call: TRBD1 (6 bases). Here the sequenced sample was peripheral blood, taken on day 0 of AZD1222 vaccination. The TCR was taken from an adult in good health. CDR3: CASSGTHYWDTSGNTIYF. The CDR3 DNA follows: TGTGCCAGCAGCGGAACTCATTACTGGGACACGTCTGGAAACACCATATATTTT.